This TCR beta chain was profiled in a study of cytomegalovirus exposure and HLA in healthy donors. Germline V lookup: CDR1 PRHDT, CDR2 FYEKMQ (reference sequence). The CDR3 spans 15 residues. The J segment lost 5 bases and the V segment lost 5 bases, leaving 10 bases of the junction unmatched. Using immunoSEQ multiplex PCR, the repertoire was profiled, and TCRdb retains in-frame clones only, with some absent. The repertoire holds approximately 260,000 clones, with just over 85% as singletons. This chain uses TRBV13 with TRBJ1-2; 8 positions match TRBD1. The receptor was derived from a woman aged 18-35 years in good health and CMV-seronegative. The source material was PBMCs. CDR3 nucleotides: TGTGCCAGCAGCCACTCGCTCAGGGGGCGTTATGGCTACACCTTC. Protein sequence: CASSHSLRGRYGYTF.